Listed here are 24 T cell receptor beta chains from one sample, sequenced in a study of cytomegalovirus exposure and HLA in healthy donors. The PCR employed 60 Vbeta primers together with 13 Jbeta primers. The method was immunoSEQ multiplex PCR; TCRdb's version includes in-frame clones alone and lacks a portion of them. This sample carries about 84,000 clones, just under 90% of them seen once, and the ten largest clones take around 2.5%. Source material: PBMCs. Receptors were obtained from a man aged 18-30 years in good health and CMV-seronegative.

The chain links TRBV19 to TRBJ1-3, with 7 bases that match TRBD1. The CDR3 loop spans 14 amino acids. Losses at the gene ends were 7 bases for V and 4 bases for J; bases not matched to a gene: 7. Germline V lookup: CDR1 LNHDA, CDR2 SQIVND (reference sequence). CDR3 region: CASNPGGFGNTIYF. The DNA for the CDR3 is TGTGCCAGTAATCCAGGGGGGTTCGGAAACACCATATATTTT.

The chain carries TRBV19 and TRBJ2-2; no clear D. The V gene lost 3 bases and the J gene lost 2 bases, with 10 bases spanning the gap. There are 15 residues in the CDR3. CDR1 and CDR2 from the germline V gene are LNHDA and SQIVND (reference sequence). The CDR3 here is CASSITAANTGELFF. The CDR3 nucleotides are TGTGCCAGTAGTATCACGGCGGCAAACACCGGGGAGCTGTTTTTT. Full variable domain (rest looked up from reference TRBV19 and TRBJ2-2): DGGITQSPKYLFRKEGQNVTLSCEQNLNHDAMYWYRQDPGQGLRLIYYSQIVNDFQKGDIAEGYSVSREKKESFPLTVTSAQKNPTAFYLCASSITAANTGELFFGEGSRLTVL.

The chain carries TRBV4-1 and TRBJ2-7, with D perhaps matching TRBD1 (7 bases). V lost 0 bases, J lost 3 bases, and 21 bases lay in between. The CDR3 loop spans 18 amino acids. Looked up from germline, CDR1 is MGHRA and CDR2 is YSYEKL. CDR3 sequence: CASSQEEGQRSFLYEQYF. In DNA, the CDR3 is TGCGCCAGCAGCCAAGAGGAGGGACAGAGATCTTTTCTCTACGAGCAGTACTTC.

The J gene is TRBJ2-5, the V gene TRBV7-6, with 8 nucleotides matching TRBD1. Judging by the DNA end, TRBJ2-7 fits better; the J call may be wrong. Germline CDR1 reads SGHVS; CDR2 reads FNYEAQ. This CDR3 spans 16 amino acids. The CDR3 reads CASSSYRGQAAYEQYF. In nucleotides, the CDR3 is TGTGCCAGCAGCTCTTATCGGGGACAGGCCGCCTACGAGCAGTACTTC.

CDR3 sequence (DNA): TGCGCCAGCAGCCCGGGTTTCCAGGGGGCAGTATCGTCCGAGCAGTACTTC. Translated, it gives CASSPGFQGAVSSEQYF. The rearrangement joins TRBV5-1 to TRBJ2-7; 8 positions match TRBD1. The CDR3 contains 17 residues. Germline V CDR1 and CDR2: SGHRS, YFSETQ. V gave up 4 bases and J gave up 6 bases; unmatched junction bases: 18.

V usage is TRBV10-3 and J usage is TRBJ1-2, with D tentatively TRBD1 (5 bases). Germline CDR1 and CDR2: ENHRY and SYGVKD. V lost 3 bases, J lost 6 bases, and 5 bases lay in between. The CDR3 runs 11 residues. The CDR3 nucleotides are TGTGCCATCAGTGAACAGGATGGCTACACCTTC. Its translation: CAISEQDGYTF.

The rearrangement joins TRBV18 to TRBJ2-7; 11 nucleotides match TRBD2. Per the germline V gene, CDR1 is KGHSH and CDR2 is LQKENI. Trimming removed 3 bases from V and 2 bases from J; junction bases left unmatched: 9. This CDR3 is 17 amino acids long. CDR3 protein: CASSPRRTGLAAYEQYF. CDR3 coding DNA: TGTGCCAGCTCACCCCGAAGGACGGGACTAGCGGCCTACGAGCAGTACTTC. Complete variable domain (other parts from reference TRBV18 and TRBJ2-7): NAGVMQNPRHLVRRRGQEARLRCSPMKGHSHVYWYRQLPEEGLKFMVYLQKENIIDESGMPKERFSAEFPKEGPSILRIQQVVRGDSAAYFCASSPRRTGLAAYEQYFGPGTRLTVT.

The chain joins TRBV7-3 to TRBJ2-2, with 7 bases aligning to TRBD2. The trim removed 0 bases at V and 6 bases at J, leaving 13 bases unmatched. From germline, CDR1 is SGHTA and CDR2 FQGTGA. The CDR3 is made up of 18 amino acids. The CDR3 region is CASSLTNTLADRAGELFF. The CDR3 region has the DNA TGTGCCAGCAGCTTAACGAATACCCTAGCGGACCGGGCCGGGGAGCTGTTTTTT.

The V gene is TRBV18, the J gene TRBJ1-1; TRBD1 agrees at 8 bases. The CDR3 consists of 12 residues. Germline CDR1 reads KGHSH; CDR2 reads LQKENI. After removal of 4 bases from V and 6 bases from J, the junction contained 1 base not matched to a gene. The CDR3 protein is CASSQDRAEAFF. For the CDR3, the DNA is TGTGCCAGCTCACAGGACAGGGCTGAAGCTTTCTTT.

V is TRBV28 and J is TRBJ1-1; D is unresolved. V was cut by 5 bases and J by 1 base, with 14 bases left in between. The CDR3 runs to 15 residues. Germline values: CDR1 MDHEN, CDR2 SYDVKM. Here the CDR3 reads CASSPQDRENTEAFF. The CDR3 bases are TGTGCCAGCAGTCCCCAAGACCGGGAGAACACTGAAGCTTTCTTT.

As to this clone: One end of the junction does not line up with germline, which may come from a read error. The chain is built from TRBV7-7 and TRBJ2-5; possibly TRBD1 for D (6 bases). In germline, CDR1 is SSHAT, CDR2 FNYEAQ (reference sequence). The CDR3 sequence is 15 residues long. The CDR3 bases are TGTGCTAGCAGCCCTATGGTGACAGGCCAAGAGACCCAGTACTTC. It specifies CASSPMVTGQETQYF.

V usage is TRBV21-1 and J usage is TRBJ2-1; TRBD1 reflects the table's D call only, with no check against the DNA. TRBV21-1 is reported as a pseudogene. The CDR3 runs 17 residues. The CDR3 is CASSLGTGLTRDNEQFF. CDR3 sequence (DNA): TGTGCCAGCAGCTTAGGGACAGGGCTGACTAGGGACAATGAGCAGTTCTTC.

V is TRBV13 and J is TRBJ2-3; TRBD2 matches at 9 bases. This CDR3 contains 16 residues. The germline CDR1 and CDR2 sequences are PRHDT and FYEKMQ (reference sequence). V lost 5 bases and J lost 0; bases outside the gene matches: 6. The CDR3 DNA is TGTGCCAGCAGCCTCCCGACTAGCGGTAGCACAGATACGCAGTATTTT. It translates to CASSLPTSGSTDTQYF.

This chain links TRBV29-1 with TRBJ2-1; D may be TRBD2 (6 bases). The CDR3 length is 16 residues. Trimming removed 4 bases from V and 2 bases from J, with 18 bases in between. Germline V gene sequence: CDR1 SQVTM, CDR2 ANQGSEA. The CDR3 loop reads CSVGGSLAQAYNEQFF. Written as DNA, the CDR3 is TGCAGCGTTGGAGGTTCGCTAGCGCAAGCCTACAATGAGCAGTTCTTC.

The V and J genes are TRBV11-1 and TRBJ2-3; the match to TRBD2 covers 10 bases. Per germline, CDR1 SGHAT and CDR2 FQDESV (reference sequence). Losses at the gene ends were 1 base for V and 2 bases for J; bases not matched to a gene: 3. The CDR3 extends over 16 amino acids. CDR3 bases: TGTGCCAGCAGCTTAGTAGCGGGAGGAACCACAGATACGCAGTATTTT. It encodes CASSLVAGGTTDTQYF.

The gene calls are TRBV6-5 and TRBJ1-3; D is ambiguous. V was trimmed by 5 bases and J by 4 bases, leaving 9 bases between them. CDR1 MNHEY and CDR2 SVGAGI come from the germline V gene. The CDR3 loop spans 13 amino acids. For the CDR3, the DNA is TGTGCCAGCAGTCGTACCCAGGGAAACACCATATATTTT. This encodes CASSRTQGNTIYF.

The chain is built from TRBV28 and TRBJ1-1; D is possibly TRBD1 (5 bases). CDR3 length: 15 residues. Looked up from germline, CDR1 is MDHEN and CDR2 is SYDVKM. Trimming shortened V by 3 bases and J by 2 bases, and 13 bases separated the two germline ends. CDR3 sequence (DNA): TGTGCCAGCAGTTTTATGGGGCAAGCCAACACTGAAGCTTTCTTT. Amino acids: CASSFMGQANTEAFF. The complete variable domain, with remaining parts taken from reference TRBV28 and TRBJ1-1, reads DVKVTQSSRYLVKRTGEKVFLECVQDMDHENMFWYRQDPGLGLRLIYFSYDVKMKEKGDIPEGYSVSREKKERFSLILESASTNQTSMYLCASSFMGQANTEAFFGQGTRLTVV.

This chain connects TRBV13 to TRBJ2-2; the match to TRBD1 covers 8 bases. Germline assignment: CDR1 PRHDT and CDR2 FYEKMQ (reference sequence). V dropped 1 base and J dropped 4; count of bases not matched to a gene: 2. There are 15 residues in the CDR3. This CDR3 is CASSLADRVTGELFF. The CDR3 DNA reads as TGTGCCAGCAGCTTAGCGGACAGGGTCACCGGGGAGCTGTTTTTT.

The chain uses TRBV7-9 and TRBJ2-1; 7 bases match TRBD1. CDR1 is SEHNR and CDR2 is FQNEAQ in the germline V gene (reference sequence). V lost 2 bases, J lost 4 bases, and 5 bases stayed unmatched. CDR3 length: 15 residues. CDR3 sequence: CASSLRDRVYNEQFF. The CDR3 DNA sequence: TGTGCCAGCAGCTTACGGGACAGAGTATACAATGAGCAGTTCTTC.

The chain employs TRBV7-9 and TRBJ2-7; D gene unclear. The CDR3 totals 12 residues. Trimming stripped 5 bases from V and 3 bases from J, with 8 bases between. Germline V CDR1 and CDR2: SEHNR, FQNEAQ (reference sequence). The CDR3 here is CASSLESYEQYF. As DNA, the CDR3 is TGTGCCAGCAGCCTAGAGAGCTACGAGCAGTACTTC.

The chain carries TRBV2 and TRBJ1-3, with a weak D call TRBD1 (6 bases). The CDR3 loop spans 15 amino acids. CDR1 is SNHLY and CDR2 is FYNNEI in the germline V gene. With 6 bases removed from V and 8 bases from J, the gap between germline ends came to 20 bases. CDR3 bases: TGTGCCAGCAGAACACCGGGACACACTAGGGACACCATATATTTT. Its translation is CASRTPGHTRDTIYF.

Notes on this clone: One end of the junction does not line up with germline, which may come from a read error. The J gene is TRBJ1-4, the V gene TRBV7-7; perhaps TRBD1 as D (6 bases). The CDR3 has 13 amino acids. Looked up from germline, CDR1 is SSHAT and CDR2 is FNYEAQ (reference sequence). CDR3 region: CASSLEGGEKLFF. The CDR3 bases are TGTGCTAGCAGCTTAGAGGGGGGGGAAAAACTGTTTTTT.

This chain connects TRBV4-2 to TRBJ1-2; D is uncertain. V was trimmed by 5 bases and J by 4 bases, leaving 20 bases between them. The germline V gene encodes CDR1 LGHNA and CDR2 YNFKEQ. There are 16 residues in the CDR3. The CDR3 reads CASSSLFRSHTYGYTF. CDR3 DNA: TGTGCCAGCAGCAGTTTGTTTCGGTCCCATACCTATGGCTACACCTTC.

V and J are TRBV5-4 and TRBJ1-1; D not resolved. The V gene lost 1 base and the J gene lost 1 base, with 5 bases spanning the gap. CDR1 is SGHNT, CDR2 YYREEE, per germline (reference sequence). The CDR3 has 13 amino acids. CDR3 bases: TGTGCCAGCAGCTTGTGGGCGAACACTGAAGCTTTCTTT. Translated, it gives CASSLWANTEAFF.